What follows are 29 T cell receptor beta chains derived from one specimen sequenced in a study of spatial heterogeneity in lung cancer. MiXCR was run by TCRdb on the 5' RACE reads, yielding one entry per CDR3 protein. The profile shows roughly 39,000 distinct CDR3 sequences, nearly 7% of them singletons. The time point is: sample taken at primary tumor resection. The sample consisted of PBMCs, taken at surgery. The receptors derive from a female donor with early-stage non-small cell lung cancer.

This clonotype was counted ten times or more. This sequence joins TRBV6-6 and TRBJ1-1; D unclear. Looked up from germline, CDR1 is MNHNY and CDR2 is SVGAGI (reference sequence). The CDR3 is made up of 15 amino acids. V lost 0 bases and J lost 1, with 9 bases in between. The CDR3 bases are TGTGCCAGCAGTTACTCTGGCAGGCCGAACACTGAAGCTTTCTTT. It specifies CASSYSGRPNTEAFF.

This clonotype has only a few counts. The CDR3 region is CSARGGADGSNSPLHF. CDR3 sequence (DNA): TGCAGTGCTAGAGGTGGTGCGGACGGCTCAAATTCACCCCTCCACTTT. The chain has TRBV20-1 and TRBJ1-6; D is unresolved. Between the trimmed V and J ends, which lost 1 base and 7 bases, there was a span of 17 bases. The germline CDR1 and CDR2 sequences are DFQATT and SNEGSKA (reference sequence). The CDR3 runs 16 residues.

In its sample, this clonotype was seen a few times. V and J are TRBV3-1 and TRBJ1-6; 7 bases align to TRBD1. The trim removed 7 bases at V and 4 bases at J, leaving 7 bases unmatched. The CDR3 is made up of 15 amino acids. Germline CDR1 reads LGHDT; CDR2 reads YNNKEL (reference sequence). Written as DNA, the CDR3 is TGTGCCAGCACCCCGGGACAGCATTATAATTCACCCCTCCACTTT. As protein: CASTPGQHYNSPLHF.

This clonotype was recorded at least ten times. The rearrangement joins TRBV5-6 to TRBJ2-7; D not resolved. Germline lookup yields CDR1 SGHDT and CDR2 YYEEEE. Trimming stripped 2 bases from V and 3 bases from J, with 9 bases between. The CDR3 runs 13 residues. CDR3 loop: CASSFRLHYEQYF. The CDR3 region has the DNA TGTGCCAGCAGCTTTAGGCTGCACTACGAGCAGTACTTC.

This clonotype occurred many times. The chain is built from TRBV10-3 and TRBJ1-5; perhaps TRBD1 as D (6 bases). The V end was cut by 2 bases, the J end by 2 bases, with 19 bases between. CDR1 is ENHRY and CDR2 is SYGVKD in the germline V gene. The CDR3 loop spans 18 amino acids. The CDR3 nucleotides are TGTGCCATCAGTGAGCCTAAAGGGGGGGTATATGGCAATCAGCCCCAGCATTTT. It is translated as CAISEPKGGVYGNQPQHF.

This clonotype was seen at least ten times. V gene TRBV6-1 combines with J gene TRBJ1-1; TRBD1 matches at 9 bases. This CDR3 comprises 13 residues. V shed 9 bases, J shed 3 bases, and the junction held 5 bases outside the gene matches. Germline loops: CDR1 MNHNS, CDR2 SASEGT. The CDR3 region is CASLRQGDTEAFF. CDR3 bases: TGTGCCAGTCTACGACAGGGGGACACTGAAGCTTTCTTT.

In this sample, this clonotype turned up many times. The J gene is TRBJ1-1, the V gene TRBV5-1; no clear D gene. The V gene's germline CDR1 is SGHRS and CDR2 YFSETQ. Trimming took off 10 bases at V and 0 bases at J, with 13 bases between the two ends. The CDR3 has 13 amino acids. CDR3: CAHGPPLNTEAFF. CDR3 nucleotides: TGCGCCCATGGCCCCCCTCTGAACACTGAAGCTTTCTTT.

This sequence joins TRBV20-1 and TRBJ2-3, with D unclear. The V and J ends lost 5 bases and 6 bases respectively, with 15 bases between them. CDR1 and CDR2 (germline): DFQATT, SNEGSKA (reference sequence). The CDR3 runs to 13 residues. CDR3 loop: CSALPGSADTQYF. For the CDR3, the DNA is TGCAGTGCTCTACCAGGATCGGCGGATACGCAGTATTTT.

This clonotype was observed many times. The CDR3 region has the DNA TGCAGCACCCGGGACAGGGGACCGAACACTGAAGCTTTCTTT. Its translation is CSTRDRGPNTEAFF. The chain has TRBV29-1 and TRBJ1-1, with 10 positions matching TRBD1. The CDR3 sequence is 14 residues long. J lost 1 base, V lost 8 bases, and 7 bases had no gene match. In germline, CDR1 is SQVTM, CDR2 ANQGSEA. Complete variable domain (other parts from reference TRBV29-1 and TRBJ1-1): SAVISQKPSRDICQRGTSLTIQCQVDSQVTMMFWYRQQPGQSLTLIATANQGSEATYESGFVIDKFPISRPNLTFSTLTVSNMSPEDSSIYLCSTRDRGPNTEAFFGQGTRLTVV.

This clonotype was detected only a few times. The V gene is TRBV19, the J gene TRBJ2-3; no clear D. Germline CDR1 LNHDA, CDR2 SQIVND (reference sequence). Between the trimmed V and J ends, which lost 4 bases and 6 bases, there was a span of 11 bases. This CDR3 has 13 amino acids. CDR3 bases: TGTGCCAGTAGTACAAAAACGGTGGATACGCAGTATTTT. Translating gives CASSTKTVDTQYF.

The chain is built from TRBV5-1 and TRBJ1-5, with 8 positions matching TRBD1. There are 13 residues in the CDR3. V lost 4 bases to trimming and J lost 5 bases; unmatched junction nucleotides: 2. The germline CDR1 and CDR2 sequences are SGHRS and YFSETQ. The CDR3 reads CASSPDRDQPQHF. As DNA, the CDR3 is TGCGCCAGCAGCCCGGACAGGGATCAGCCCCAGCATTTT.

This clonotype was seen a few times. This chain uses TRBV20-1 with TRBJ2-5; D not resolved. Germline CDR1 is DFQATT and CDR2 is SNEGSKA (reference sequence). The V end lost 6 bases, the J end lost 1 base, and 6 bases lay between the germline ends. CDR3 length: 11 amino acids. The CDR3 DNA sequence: TGCAGTGCCGACTTCCAAGAGACCCAGTACTTC. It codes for CSADFQETQYF.

The CDR3 nucleotides read TGTGCCAGCAGTTGGGACAGGGGGTTAAGCTATGGCTACACCTTC. Protein sequence: CASSWDRGLSYGYTF. This sequence joins TRBV6-5 and TRBJ1-2, with 11 bases identical to TRBD1. Germline CDR1 MNHEY, CDR2 SVGAGI. V gave up 4 bases and J gave up 4 bases; unmatched junction bases: 5. CDR3 size: 15 residues.

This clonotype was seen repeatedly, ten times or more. As DNA, the CDR3 is TGCGCCAGCAGCTTGGGGCACCTCTACGAGCAGTACTTC. Its translation is CASSLGHLYEQYF. This chain connects TRBV5-1 to TRBJ2-7; D is unclear. V was pared by 0 bases and J by 3 bases, with 7 bases between. Looked up from germline, CDR1 is SGHRS and CDR2 is YFSETQ. The CDR3 has 13 amino acids. Using reference TRBV5-1 and TRBJ2-7 for the parts outside the CDR3, the full variable domain is KAGVTQTPRYLIKTRGQQVTLSCSPISGHRSVSWYQQTPGQGLQFLFEYFSETQRNKGNFPGRFSGRQFSNSRSEMNVSTLELGDSALYLCASSLGHLYEQYFGPGTRLTVT.

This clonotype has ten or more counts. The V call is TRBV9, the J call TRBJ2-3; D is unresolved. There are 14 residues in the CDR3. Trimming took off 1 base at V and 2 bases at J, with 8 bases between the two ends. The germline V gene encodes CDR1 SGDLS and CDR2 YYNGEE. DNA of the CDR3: TGTGCCAGCAGCGTATACGGCATCACAGATACGCAGTATTTT. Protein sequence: CASSVYGITDTQYF.

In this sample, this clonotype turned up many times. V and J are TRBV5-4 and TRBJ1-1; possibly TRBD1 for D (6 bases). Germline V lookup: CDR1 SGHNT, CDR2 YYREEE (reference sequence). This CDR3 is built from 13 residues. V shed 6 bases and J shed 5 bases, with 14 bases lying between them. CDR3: CASTFLGGTEAFF. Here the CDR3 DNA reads TGTGCCAGCACCTTCCTAGGGGGAACTGAAGCTTTCTTT.

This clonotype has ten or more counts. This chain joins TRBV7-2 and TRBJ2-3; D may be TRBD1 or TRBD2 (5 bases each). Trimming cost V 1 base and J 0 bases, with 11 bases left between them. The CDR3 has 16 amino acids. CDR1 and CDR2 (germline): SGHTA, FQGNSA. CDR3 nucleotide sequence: TGTGCCAGCAGCTTAGTCGGGGACGCTAGCACAGATACGCAGTATTTT. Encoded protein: CASSLVGDASTDTQYF.

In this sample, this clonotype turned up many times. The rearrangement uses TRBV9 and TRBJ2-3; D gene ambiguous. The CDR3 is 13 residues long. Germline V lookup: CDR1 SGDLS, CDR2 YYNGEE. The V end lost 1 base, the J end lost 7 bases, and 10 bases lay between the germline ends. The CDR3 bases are TGTGCCAGCAGCGTATATGTGGTGAATACGCAGTATTTT. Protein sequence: CASSVYVVNTQYF.

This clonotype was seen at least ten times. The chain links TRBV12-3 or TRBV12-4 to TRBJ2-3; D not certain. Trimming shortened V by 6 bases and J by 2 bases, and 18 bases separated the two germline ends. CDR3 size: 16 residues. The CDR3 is CASSSSLSGSTDTQYF. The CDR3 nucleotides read TGTGCCAGCAGCTCCTCACTGTCCGGATCCACAGATACGCAGTATTTT.

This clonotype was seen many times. For the CDR3, the DNA is TGTGCCAGCTCACCAATGGTCAGCACAGATACGCAGTATTTT. Translating gives CASSPMVSTDTQYF. The chain joins TRBV18 to TRBJ2-3; D remains unclear. The length of the CDR3 is 14 residues. Germline CDR1 KGHSH, CDR2 LQKENI. The V end was cut by 2 bases, the J end by 0 bases, with 6 bases between.

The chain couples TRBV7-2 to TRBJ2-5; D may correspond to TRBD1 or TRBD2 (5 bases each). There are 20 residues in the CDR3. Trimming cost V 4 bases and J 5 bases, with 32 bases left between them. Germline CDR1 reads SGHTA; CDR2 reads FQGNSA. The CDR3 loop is CASSSTRGWVSGTYLETQYF. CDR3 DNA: TGTGCCAGCAGCTCGACCCGGGGATGGGTTAGTGGGACCTACCTGGAGACCCAGTACTTC.

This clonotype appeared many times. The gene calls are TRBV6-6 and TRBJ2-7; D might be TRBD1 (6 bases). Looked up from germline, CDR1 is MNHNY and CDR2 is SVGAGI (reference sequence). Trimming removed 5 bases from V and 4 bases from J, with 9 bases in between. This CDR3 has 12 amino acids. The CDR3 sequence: CASSKQGYEQYF. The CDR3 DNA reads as TGTGCCAGCAGTAAACAGGGATACGAGCAGTACTTC.

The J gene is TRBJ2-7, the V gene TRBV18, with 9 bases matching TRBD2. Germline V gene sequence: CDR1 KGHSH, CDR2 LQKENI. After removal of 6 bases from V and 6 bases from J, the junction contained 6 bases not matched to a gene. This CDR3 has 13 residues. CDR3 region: CASSGAGGSEQYF. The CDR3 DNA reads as TGTGCCAGCTCCGGAGCGGGGGGATCCGAGCAGTACTTC.

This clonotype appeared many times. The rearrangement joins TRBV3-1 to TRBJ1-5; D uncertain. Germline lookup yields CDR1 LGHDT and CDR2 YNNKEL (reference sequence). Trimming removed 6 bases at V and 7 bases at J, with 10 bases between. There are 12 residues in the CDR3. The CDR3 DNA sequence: TGTGCCAGCAGTCAGTACGACCAGCCCCAGCATTTT. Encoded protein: CASSQYDQPQHF.

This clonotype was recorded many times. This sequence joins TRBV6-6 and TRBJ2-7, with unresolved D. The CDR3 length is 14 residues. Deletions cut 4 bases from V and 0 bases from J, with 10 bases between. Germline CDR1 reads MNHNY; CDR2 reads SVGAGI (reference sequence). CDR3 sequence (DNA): TGTGCCAGCAGTTCTAGTTTCGGCTCCTACGAGCAGTACTTC. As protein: CASSSSFGSYEQYF.

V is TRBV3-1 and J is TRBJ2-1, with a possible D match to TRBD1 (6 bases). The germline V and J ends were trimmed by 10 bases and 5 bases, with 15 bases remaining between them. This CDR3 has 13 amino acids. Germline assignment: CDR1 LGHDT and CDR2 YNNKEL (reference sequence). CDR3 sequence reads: CATQGQGNNEQFF. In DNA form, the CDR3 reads TGTGCCACTCAGGGGCAGGGAAACAATGAGCAGTTCTTC.

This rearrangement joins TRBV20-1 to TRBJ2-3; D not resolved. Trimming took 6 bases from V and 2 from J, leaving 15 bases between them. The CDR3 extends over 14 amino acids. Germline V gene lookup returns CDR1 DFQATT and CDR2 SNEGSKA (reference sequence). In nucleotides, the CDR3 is TGCAGTGCCCCCCACGGCGGTTACACAGATACGCAGTATTTT. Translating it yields CSAPHGGYTDTQYF.

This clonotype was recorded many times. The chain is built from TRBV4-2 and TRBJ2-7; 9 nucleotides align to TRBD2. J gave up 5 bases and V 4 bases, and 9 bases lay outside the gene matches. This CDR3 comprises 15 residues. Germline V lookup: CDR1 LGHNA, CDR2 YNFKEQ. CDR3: CASSPSAGGAHEQYF. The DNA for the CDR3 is TGTGCCAGCAGCCCCTCAGCGGGGGGAGCCCACGAGCAGTACTTC.

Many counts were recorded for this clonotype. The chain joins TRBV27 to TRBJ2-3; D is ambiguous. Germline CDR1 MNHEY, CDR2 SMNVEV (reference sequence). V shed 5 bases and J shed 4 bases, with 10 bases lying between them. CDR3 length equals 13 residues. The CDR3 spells CASSHIRADTQYF. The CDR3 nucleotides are TGTGCCAGCAGTCACATAAGAGCAGATACGCAGTATTTT.